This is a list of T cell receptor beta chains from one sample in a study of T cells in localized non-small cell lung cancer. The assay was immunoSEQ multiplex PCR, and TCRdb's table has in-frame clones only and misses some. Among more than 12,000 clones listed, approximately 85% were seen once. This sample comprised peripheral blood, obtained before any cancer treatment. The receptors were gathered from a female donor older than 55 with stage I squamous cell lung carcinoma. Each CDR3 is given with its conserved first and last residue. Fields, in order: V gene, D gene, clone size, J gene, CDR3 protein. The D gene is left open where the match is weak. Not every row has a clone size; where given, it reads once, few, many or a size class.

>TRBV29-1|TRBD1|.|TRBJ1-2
CSAGEDRVNGYTF
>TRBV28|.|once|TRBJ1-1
CASISEWVNTEAFF
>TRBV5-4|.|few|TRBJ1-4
CASSPGSGGTNEKLFF
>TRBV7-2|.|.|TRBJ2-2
CASSFDQGGTGELFF
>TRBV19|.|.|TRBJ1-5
CASSIGGAMGQPQHF
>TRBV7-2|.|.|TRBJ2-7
CASSLEGGQLGEQYF
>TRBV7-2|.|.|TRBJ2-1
CASSLSPGSYNEQFF
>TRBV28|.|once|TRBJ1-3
CASHEVGNTIYF
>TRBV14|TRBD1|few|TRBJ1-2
CASPRGPIYGYTF
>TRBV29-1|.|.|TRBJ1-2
CSVEGRQGSYGYTF
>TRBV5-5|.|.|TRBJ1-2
CASSLDSRYGYTF
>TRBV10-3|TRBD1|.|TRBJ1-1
CASNKQGSTEAFF
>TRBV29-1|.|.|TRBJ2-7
CSVSTVSYEQYF
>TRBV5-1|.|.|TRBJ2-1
CASSTGTNNEQFF
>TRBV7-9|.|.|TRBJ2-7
CASSRRAGNYEQYF
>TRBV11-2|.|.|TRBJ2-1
CASSLGLHYNEQFF
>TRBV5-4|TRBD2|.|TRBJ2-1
CASSGGTSGYNEQFF
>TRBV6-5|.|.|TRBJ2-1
CASSYGIDNNEQFF
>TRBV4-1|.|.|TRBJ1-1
CASSQGLPEAFF
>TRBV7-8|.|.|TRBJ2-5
CAIGGSQETQYF
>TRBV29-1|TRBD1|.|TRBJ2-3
CSVEGQGDSTDTQYF
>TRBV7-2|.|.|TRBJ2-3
CASSLGGYFTDTQYF
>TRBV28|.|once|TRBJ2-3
CASRSGAVDTQYF
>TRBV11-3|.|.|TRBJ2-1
CASSLERGAYNEQFF
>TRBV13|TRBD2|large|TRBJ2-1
CASSFMTSPWNEQFF
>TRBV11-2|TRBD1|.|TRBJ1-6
CASSFGQVLNSPLHF
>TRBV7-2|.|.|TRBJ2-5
CASSILNEGETQYF
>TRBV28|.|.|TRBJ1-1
CASTLHRDNTEAFF
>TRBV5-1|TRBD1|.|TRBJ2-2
CASSLADRGSGELFF
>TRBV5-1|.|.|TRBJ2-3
CASSSLGRDTDTQYF
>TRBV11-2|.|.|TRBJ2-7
CASSLGPLLEQYF
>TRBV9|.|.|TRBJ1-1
CASSVGYGDTEAFF
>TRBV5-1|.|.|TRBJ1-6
CASSLGQISPLHF
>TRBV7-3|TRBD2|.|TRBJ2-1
CASSISGGRNEQFF
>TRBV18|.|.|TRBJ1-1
CASSPFRDGTEAFF
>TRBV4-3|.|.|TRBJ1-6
CASSQDLGNSPLHF
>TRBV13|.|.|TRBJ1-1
CASGPGNTEAFF
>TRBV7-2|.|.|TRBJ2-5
CASSFSPQETQYF
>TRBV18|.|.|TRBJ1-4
CASSPLGSGFEKLFF
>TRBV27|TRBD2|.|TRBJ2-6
CASSSVREGRPYFSGANVLTF
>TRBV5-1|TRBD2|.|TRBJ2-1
CASSLTVAGVNEQFF
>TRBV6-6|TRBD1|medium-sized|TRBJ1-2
CAIQGTSNYGYTF
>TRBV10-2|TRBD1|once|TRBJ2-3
CASSVTGEKGTDTQYF
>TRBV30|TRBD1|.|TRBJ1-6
CACDRGFTSPLHF
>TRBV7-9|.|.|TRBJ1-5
CASSSTNQPQHF
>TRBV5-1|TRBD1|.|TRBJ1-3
CASSLQGARSGNTIYF
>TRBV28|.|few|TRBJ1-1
CASSFFRARNTEAFF
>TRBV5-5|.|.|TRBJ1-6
CASSLEPDSPLHF
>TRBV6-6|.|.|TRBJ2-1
CASSYRAGLHNEQLF
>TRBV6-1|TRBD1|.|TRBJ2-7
CASSERQGGTYEQYF
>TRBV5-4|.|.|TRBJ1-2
CASSLKGSLNYGYTF